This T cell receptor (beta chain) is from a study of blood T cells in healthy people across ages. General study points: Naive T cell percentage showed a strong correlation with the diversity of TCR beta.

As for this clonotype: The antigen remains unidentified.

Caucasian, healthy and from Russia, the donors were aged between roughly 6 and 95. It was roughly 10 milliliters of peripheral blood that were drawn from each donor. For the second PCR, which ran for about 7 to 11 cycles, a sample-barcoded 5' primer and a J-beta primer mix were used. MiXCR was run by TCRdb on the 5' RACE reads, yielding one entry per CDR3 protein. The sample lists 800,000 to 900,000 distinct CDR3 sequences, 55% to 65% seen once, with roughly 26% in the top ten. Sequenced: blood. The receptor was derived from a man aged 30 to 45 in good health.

The CDR3 DNA follows: TGCGCCAGCAGCCCCTCCGGACTAGCGGGGGGACACACAGATACGCAGTATTTT. Residues: CASSPSGLAGGHTDTQYF. V gene TRBV4-1 combines with J gene TRBJ2-3, with 14 bases aligning to TRBD2. The CDR3 length is 18 residues. Germline-derived CDR1 and CDR2 are MGHRA and YSYEKL. V shed 4 bases, J shed 2 bases, and the junction held 8 bases outside the gene matches.